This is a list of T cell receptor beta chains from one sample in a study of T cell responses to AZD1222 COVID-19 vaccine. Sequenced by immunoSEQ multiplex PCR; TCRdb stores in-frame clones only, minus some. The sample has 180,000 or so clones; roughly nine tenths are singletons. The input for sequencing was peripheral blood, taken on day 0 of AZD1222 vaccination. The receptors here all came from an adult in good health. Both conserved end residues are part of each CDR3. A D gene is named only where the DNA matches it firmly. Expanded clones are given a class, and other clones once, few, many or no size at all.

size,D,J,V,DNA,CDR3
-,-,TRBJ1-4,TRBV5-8,TGTGCCAGCAGCTTGCCGGGAACAACTAATGAAAAACTGTTTTTT,CASSLPGTTNEKLFF
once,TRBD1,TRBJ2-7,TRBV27,TGTGCCAGCGCCCCGACAGGGTCCTACGAGCAGTACTTC,CASAPTGSYEQYF
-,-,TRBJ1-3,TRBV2,TGTGCCAGCAGTGTCGGCTTGTCTGGAAACACCATATATTTT,CASSVGLSGNTIYF
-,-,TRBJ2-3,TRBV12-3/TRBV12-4,TGTGCCAGCAAGCGGTCTAGCACAGATACGCAGTATTTT,CASKRSSTDTQYF
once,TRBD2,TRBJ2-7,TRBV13,TGTGCCAGCAGCGATCCCGGGACTAGCGGGAGTGTCTTAAGGAACGAGCAGTACTTC,CASSDPGTSGSVLRNEQYF
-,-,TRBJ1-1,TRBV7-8,TGTGCCAGCAGCTTAGTATCTGGGCCGGGAGGGAACACTGAAGCTTTCTTT,CASSLVSGPGGNTEAFF
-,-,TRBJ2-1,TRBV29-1,TGCAGCGTGAAGCATTGGTCCTACAATGAGCAGTTCTTC,CSVKHWSYNEQFF
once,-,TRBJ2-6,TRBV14,TGTGCCAGCAGCCCCTCTGGGGCCAACGTCCTGACTTTC,CASSPSGANVLTF
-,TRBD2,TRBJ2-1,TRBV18,TGTGCCAGCTCACCACAGATAGCGGGAGACGTTTACAATGAGCAGTTCTTC,CASSPQIAGDVYNEQFF
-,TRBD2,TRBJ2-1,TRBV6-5,TGTGCCAGCACCGGGACTAGCGGTTCCTACAATGAGCAGTTCTTC,CASTGTSGSYNEQFF
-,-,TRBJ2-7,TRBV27,TGTGCCAGCAGCTCCGGACGGGGGATGGCGTACGAGCAGTACTTC,CASSSGRGMAYEQYF
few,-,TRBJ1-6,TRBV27,TGTGCCAGCAGTTTTGGGCCCGCTCCGGATTCACCCCTCCACTTT,CASSFGPAPDSPLHF
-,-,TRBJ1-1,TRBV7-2,TGTGCCAGCAGCTTCGCTGGACAGATTAACACTGAAGCTTTCTTT,CASSFAGQINTEAFF
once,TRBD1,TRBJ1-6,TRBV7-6,TGTGCCAGCAGCTCCAAGACAGGGGGTAACACCTATAATTCACCCCTCCACTTT,CASSSKTGGNTYNSPLHF
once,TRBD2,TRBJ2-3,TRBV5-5,TGTGCCAGCAGCTGGGGGGGACTAGCTTATGCAGATACGCAGTATTTT,CASSWGGLAYADTQYF
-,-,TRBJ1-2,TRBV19,TGTGCCAGTAATAACCCGATAGGGTTACAGGTTGATGGCTACACCTTC,CASNNPIGLQVDGYTF
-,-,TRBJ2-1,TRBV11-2,TGTGCCAGCAGCTTAGATCAGCCCCTCTATGAGCAGTTCTTC,CASSLDQPLYEQFF
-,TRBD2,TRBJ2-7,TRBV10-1,TGCGCCAGCAGTCCCGCAGGACTAGCGGGACCCTCCTACGAGCAGTACTTC,CASSPAGLAGPSYEQYF
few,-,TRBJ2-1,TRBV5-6,TGTGCCAGCAGCTTGGGGGAACAGGGCAATGAGCAGTTCTTC,CASSLGEQGNEQFF
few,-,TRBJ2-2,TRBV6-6,TGTGCCAGCAGTTACGGGGTGGGGGAGCTGTTTTTT,CASSYGVGELFF
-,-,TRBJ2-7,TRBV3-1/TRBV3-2,TGTGCCAGCAGCCTAGGGCTTTACGAGCAGTACTTC,CASSLGLYEQYF
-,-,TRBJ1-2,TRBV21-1,TGTGCCAGCAACCCAGCCCTTGGCTACACCTTC,CASNPALGYTF
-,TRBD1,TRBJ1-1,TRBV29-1,TGCAGCGTTGAATTGGACAGGGTCATGAACACTGAAGCTTTCTTT,CSVELDRVMNTEAFF